A single sample gave rise to the 21 T cell receptor beta chains below, sequenced in a study of T cells in Graves' hyperthyroidism and ophthalmopathy. The source material, RNA transcripts, was used to amplify TCR beta CDR3 regions. During a first-round RT-PCR of the TCR CDR3, the HTBI primer set was used. TCRdb reprocessed the multiplex PCR reads with MiXCR, giving one entry per CDR3 protein. The sample carries 300,000 to 400,000 distinct CDR3 sequences, 13% recorded once. Sequenced: blood. The receptors derive from a woman aged 18-29 years with Graves' hyperthyroidism.

This clonotype was recorded at least ten times. The V gene is TRBV29-1, the J gene TRBJ1-2; 8 bases agree with TRBD1. In germline, CDR1 is SQVTM, CDR2 ANQGSEA. The CDR3 covers 15 residues. V trimming: 1 base; J trimming: 4 bases; junction bases outside the gene matches: 8. The CDR3 is CSVEGIGTGVYGYTF. For the CDR3, the DNA is TGCAGCGTTGAAGGTATTGGGACAGGAGTCTATGGCTACACCTTC.

This chain joins TRBV20-1 and TRBJ2-3; TRBD2 might be the D (7 bases). The CDR3 runs 15 residues. CDR1 is DFQATT, CDR2 SNEGSKA, per germline (reference sequence). Trimming left V 8 bases short and J 3 bases short, with 21 bases between. The CDR3 sequence: CSTFKGGGATDTQYF. The CDR3 region has the DNA TGCAGTACTTTTAAGGGAGGGGGGGCTACAGATACGCAGTATTTT.

This clonotype was seen repeatedly, ten times or more. The rearrangement joins TRBV28 to TRBJ1-1; D possibly corresponds to TRBD1 (6 bases). The CDR3 covers 14 residues. The V end lost 4 bases, the J end lost 0 bases, and 9 bases lay between the germline ends. Per the germline V gene, CDR1 is MDHEN and CDR2 is SYDVKM. The CDR3 DNA sequence: TGTGCCAGCAGTTCAACAGGGTTGAACACTGAAGCTTTCTTT. Protein sequence: CASSSTGLNTEAFF.

There are many counts of this clonotype. This sequence joins TRBV12-3 or TRBV12-4 and TRBJ2-2, with D perhaps matching TRBD2 (6 bases). This CDR3 region has 15 residues. The V end lost 3 bases, the J end lost 2 bases, and 10 bases lay between the germline ends. CDR3 coding DNA: TGTGCCAGCAGTTTGGAGGGCGTAAACACCGGGGAGCTGTTTTTT. The encoded protein is CASSLEGVNTGELFF.

The V call is TRBV7-8, the J call TRBJ2-2, with a weak D call TRBD1 (5 bases). The germline V gene has CDR1 SGHVS and CDR2 FQNEAQ. Trimming removed 2 bases from V and 5 bases from J, with 9 bases in between. This CDR3 has 14 residues. Here the CDR3 reads CASSLLKGTGELFF. CDR3 nucleotides: TGTGCCAGCAGCTTATTAAAGGGGACCGGGGAGCTGTTTTTT.

This clonotype was observed a handful of times. The CDR3 DNA sequence: TGTGCCGCATGGACTAACTCCTACGAGCAGTACTTC. The encoded protein is CAAWTNSYEQYF. The rearrangement uses TRBV6-1 and TRBJ2-7; D is perhaps TRBD2 (6 bases). From germline, CDR1 is MNHNS and CDR2 SASEGT. Trimming removed 11 bases from V and 0 bases from J, with 11 bases in between. The CDR3 sequence is 12 residues long.

CDR3 residues: CASRTAGIIYNEQFF. The CDR3 DNA reads TGTGCCAGCAGGACAGCGGGAATTATCTACAATGAGCAGTTCTTC. This chain connects TRBV27 to TRBJ2-1; TRBD2 matches 7 bases. Germline trimming cut 6 bases from V and 3 bases from J; bases unmatched to any gene: 8. This CDR3 comprises 15 residues. Germline CDR1 and CDR2: MNHEY and SMNVEV (reference sequence).

The table lists this clonotype with many counts. The chain recombines TRBV7-3 with TRBJ1-1, with D maybe TRBD1 (6 bases). Trimming took off 5 bases at V and 4 bases at J, with 17 bases between the two ends. Germline CDR1 is SGHTA and CDR2 is FQGTGA. This CDR3 spans 15 amino acids. The CDR3 DNA sequence: TGTGCCAGCAGCGCACAGGGACGGGCTAGCACTGAAGCTTTCTTT. Residues: CASSAQGRASTEAFF.

This clonotype was detected many times. The V and J genes are TRBV6-2 or TRBV6-3 and TRBJ2-5; TRBD2 matches 8 bases. CDR1 and CDR2 from the germline V gene are MNHEY and SVGEGT. The J segment lost 10 bases and the V segment lost 2 bases, leaving 15 bases of the junction unmatched. The length of the CDR3 is 16 residues. CDR3: CASSYRGSAGGIDQYF. CDR3 DNA sequence: TGTGCCAGCAGTTACCGAGGATCGGCGGGAGGCATAGACCAGTACTTC.

This clonotype was found many times. CDR3 DNA: TGCAGTGCTAGAGCCCCGACAGATACGCAGTATTTT. Residues: CSARAPTDTQYF. The V and J genes are TRBV20-1 and TRBJ2-3; D is unclear. From germline, CDR1 is DFQATT and CDR2 SNEGSKA (reference sequence). The CDR3 totals 12 residues. V shed 1 base and J shed 3 bases, with 5 bases lying between them.

This clonotype was observed a handful of times. V usage is TRBV10-3 and J usage is TRBJ1-1; 9 bases are shared with TRBD1. The germline V gene has CDR1 ENHRY and CDR2 SYGVKD. The CDR3 consists of 17 residues. The V and J ends lost 6 bases and 0 bases, in that order; junction bases with no gene match: 11. The CDR3 DNA sequence: TGTGCCATCAGGGGACAGGGATCACCAACTATGAACACTGAAGCTTTCTTT. Amino acids: CAIRGQGSPTMNTEAFF.

The chain combines TRBV4-1 with TRBJ1-4, with D maybe TRBD1 (6 bases). The CDR3 covers 15 residues. V was pared by 4 bases and J by 2 bases, with 11 bases between. Germline V gives CDR1 MGHRA, CDR2 YSYEKL. The CDR3 loop reads CASSPPGATNEKLFF. Written as DNA, the CDR3 is TGCGCCAGCAGCCCCCCGGGGGCTACTAATGAAAAACTGTTTTTT.

V usage is TRBV10-2 and J usage is TRBJ1-1, with D possibly TRBD1 on 5 matching bases. Trimming removed 7 bases from V and 3 bases from J, with 18 bases in between. The V gene's germline CDR1 is WSHSY and CDR2 SAAADI. The CDR3 covers 15 residues. CDR3 bases: TGCGCCAGCATGGGAGCCGGGACCAAGGACACTGAAGCTTTCTTT. Protein sequence: CASMGAGTKDTEAFF.

The chain employs TRBV19 and TRBJ1-5; no clear D gene. This CDR3 contains 14 residues. Trimming removed 2 bases from V and 0 bases from J, with 5 bases in between. Germline V lookup: CDR1 LNHDA, CDR2 SQIVND (reference sequence). In DNA form, the CDR3 reads TGTGCCAGTAGTATAATGGGTAGCAATCAGCCCCAGCATTTT. Its translation: CASSIMGSNQPQHF.

This clonotype was seen many times. The rearrangement links TRBV7-3 to TRBJ1-1, with 7 bases identical to TRBD1. Per the germline V gene, CDR1 is SGHTA and CDR2 is FQGTGA. The CDR3 totals 15 residues. The ends lost 5 bases at V and 1 base at J; junction bases unmatched: 7. The CDR3 DNA reads as TGTGCCAGCAGCCCGGACAGGTCGTCGAACACTGAAGCTTTCTTT. Its protein is CASSPDRSSNTEAFF.

The chain employs TRBV19 and TRBJ1-5, with 7 bases aligning to TRBD1. CDR1 LNHDA and CDR2 SQIVND come from the germline V gene (reference sequence). The V gene end was trimmed by 9 bases and the J gene end by 7 bases; junction bases not matched to a gene: 6. The CDR3 extends over 12 amino acids. The CDR3 nucleotides are TGTGCCAGCGACAGGGCAGGGCAGCCCCAGCATTTT. This translates into CASDRAGQPQHF.

The sample holds many counts of this clonotype. This chain links TRBV4-2 with TRBJ2-1; D perhaps matches TRBD1 (6 bases). V shed 3 bases and J shed 6 bases, with 21 bases lying between them. This CDR3 comprises 17 residues. CDR1 LGHNA and CDR2 YNFKEQ come from the germline V gene. This chain's CDR3 is CASSQFTGKVGGNEQFF. The CDR3 coding sequence is TGTGCCAGCAGCCAGTTCACCGGGAAGGTAGGGGGCAATGAGCAGTTCTTC.

The J gene is TRBJ2-7, the V gene TRBV6-2 or TRBV6-3, with D possibly being TRBD1 (6 bases). The tail of the sequence fits TRBJ2-1 better, so the J call may be wrong. Germline CDR1 reads MNHEY; CDR2 reads SVGEGT. This CDR3 has 12 residues. The CDR3 loop is CASSTGSYEQFF. In DNA form, the CDR3 reads TGTGCCAGCAGTACAGGGTCCTACGAGCAGTTCTTC.

This clonotype has at least ten counts. V gene TRBV25-1 combines with J gene TRBJ1-2; perhaps TRBD1 as D (6 bases). Per germline, CDR1 MGHDK and CDR2 SYGVNS. The CDR3 totals 14 residues. Trimming shortened V by 6 bases and J by 2 bases, and 13 bases separated the two germline ends. The CDR3: CASRKDTGNYGYTF. As DNA, the CDR3 is TGTGCCAGCAGGAAAGATACAGGGAACTATGGCTACACCTTC.

This clonotype has ten or more counts. The chain recombines TRBV29-1 with TRBJ2-3; 9 positions match TRBD2. Germline assignment: CDR1 SQVTM and CDR2 ANQGSEA. The V and J ends lost 8 bases and 2 bases, in that order; junction bases with no gene match: 8. The CDR3 totals 14 residues. CDR3 in DNA: TGCAGCACGAGGGCGGGGGGGAACACAGATACGCAGTATTTT. This encodes CSTRAGGNTDTQYF.

The sample holds many counts of this clonotype. This chain joins TRBV24-1 and TRBJ2-1; either TRBD1 or TRBD2 may fit D (5 bases each). From germline, CDR1 is KGHDR and CDR2 SFDVKD. The CDR3 sequence is 14 residues long. The V end was cut by 1 base, the J end by 8 bases, with 11 bases between. CDR3: CATSDLPGRDEQFF. For the CDR3, the DNA is TGTGCCACCAGTGATTTACCGGGACGGGATGAGCAGTTCTTC.